This T cell receptor (beta chain) is from a study of OX40 agonist ivuxolimab in advanced cancers. The data were produced by immunoSEQ multiplex PCR, yet TCRdb's version contains in-frame clones alone and is incomplete. The data show tens of thousands of clones, 90% seen once. This CDR3 is built from 14 residues. Germline V gene lookup returns CDR1 MNHEY and CDR2 SVGAGI. V was pared by 6 bases and J by 5 bases, with 14 bases between. This clonotype was obtained from an adult with an advanced solid tumor such as melanoma, head and neck, liver or kidney cancer. Specimen: CD4+ or CD8+ T cells sorted from blood, collected in a trial of the OX40 agonist ivuxolimab. V gene TRBV6-5 combines with J gene TRBJ2-1; D perhaps matches TRBD2 (6 bases). The CDR3 region is CASRGGRSDNEQFF. For the CDR3, the DNA is TGTGCCAGCAGGGGAGGCAGGTCGGACAATGAGCAGTTCTTC.